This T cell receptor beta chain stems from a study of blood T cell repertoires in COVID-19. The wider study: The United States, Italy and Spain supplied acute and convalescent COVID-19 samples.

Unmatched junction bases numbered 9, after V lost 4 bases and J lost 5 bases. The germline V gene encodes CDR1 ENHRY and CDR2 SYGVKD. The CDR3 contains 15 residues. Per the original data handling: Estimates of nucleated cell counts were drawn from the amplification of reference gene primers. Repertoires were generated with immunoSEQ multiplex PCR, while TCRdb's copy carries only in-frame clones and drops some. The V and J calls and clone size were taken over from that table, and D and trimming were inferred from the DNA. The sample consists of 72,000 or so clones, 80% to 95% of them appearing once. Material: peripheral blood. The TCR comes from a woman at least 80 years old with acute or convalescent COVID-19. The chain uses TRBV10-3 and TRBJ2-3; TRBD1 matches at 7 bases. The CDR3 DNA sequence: TGTGCCATCAGTGTTATAGGGGGCGCAGGAGATACGCAGTATTTT. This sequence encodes CAISVIGGAGDTQYF.